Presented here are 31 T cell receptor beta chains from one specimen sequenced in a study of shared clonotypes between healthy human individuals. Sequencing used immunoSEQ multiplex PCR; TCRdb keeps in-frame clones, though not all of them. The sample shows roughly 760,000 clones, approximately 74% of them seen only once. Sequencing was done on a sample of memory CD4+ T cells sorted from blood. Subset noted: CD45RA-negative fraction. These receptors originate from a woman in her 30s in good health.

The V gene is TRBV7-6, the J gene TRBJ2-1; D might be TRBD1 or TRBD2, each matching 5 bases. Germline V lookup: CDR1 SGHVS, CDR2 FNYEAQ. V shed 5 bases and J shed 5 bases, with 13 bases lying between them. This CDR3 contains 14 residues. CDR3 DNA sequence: TGTGCCAGCAGCCCAGGGACGGGCCACAATGAGCAGTTCTTC. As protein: CASSPGTGHNEQFF.

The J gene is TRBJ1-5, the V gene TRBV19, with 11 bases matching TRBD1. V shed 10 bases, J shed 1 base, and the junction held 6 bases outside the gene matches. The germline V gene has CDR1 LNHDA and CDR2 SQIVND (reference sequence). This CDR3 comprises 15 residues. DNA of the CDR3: TGTGCCACCCGGACAGGGGGCCTGAGCAATCAGCCCCAGCATTTT. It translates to CATRTGGLSNQPQHF.

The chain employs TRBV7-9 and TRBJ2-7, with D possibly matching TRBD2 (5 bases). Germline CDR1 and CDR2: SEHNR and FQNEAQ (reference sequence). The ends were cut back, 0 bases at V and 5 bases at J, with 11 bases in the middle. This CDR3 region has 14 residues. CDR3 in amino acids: CASSLARSSDEQYF. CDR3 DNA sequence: TGTGCCAGCAGCTTAGCGCGCAGTAGCGACGAGCAGTACTTC.

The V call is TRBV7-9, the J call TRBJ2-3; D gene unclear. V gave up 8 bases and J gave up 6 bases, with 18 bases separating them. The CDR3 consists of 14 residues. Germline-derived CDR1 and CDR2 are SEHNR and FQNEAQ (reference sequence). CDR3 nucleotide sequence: TGTGCCAGCCCTCCGAAGTCGGGCCCTGATACGCAGTATTTT. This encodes CASPPKSGPDTQYF. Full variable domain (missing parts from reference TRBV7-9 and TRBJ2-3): DTGVSQNPRHKITKRGQNVTFRCDPISEHNRLYWYRQTLGQGPEFLTYFQNEAQLEKSRLLSDRFSAERPKGSFSTLEIQRTEQGDSAMYLCASPPKSGPDTQYFGPGTRLTVL.

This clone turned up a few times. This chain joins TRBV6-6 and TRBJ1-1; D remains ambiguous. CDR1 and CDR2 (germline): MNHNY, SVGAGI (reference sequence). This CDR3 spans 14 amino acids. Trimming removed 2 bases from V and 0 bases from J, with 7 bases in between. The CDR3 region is CASSYRAMNTEAFF. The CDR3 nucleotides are TGTGCCAGCAGTTACAGGGCCATGAACACTGAAGCTTTCTTT.

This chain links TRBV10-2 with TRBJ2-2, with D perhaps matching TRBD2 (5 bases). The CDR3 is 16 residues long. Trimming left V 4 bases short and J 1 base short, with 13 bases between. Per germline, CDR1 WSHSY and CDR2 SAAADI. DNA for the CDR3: TGCGCCAGCAGTGCGGGGTTTGTGGAGAACACCGGGGAGCTGTTTTTT. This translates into CASSAGFVENTGELFF.

The CDR3: CASRGATNEKLFF. The CDR3 region has the DNA TGTGCCAGCAGAGGTGCAACTAATGAAAAACTGTTTTTT. The rearrangement uses TRBV28 and TRBJ1-4; D not certain. Germline V gene data show CDR1 as MDHEN and CDR2 as SYDVKM. Trimming left V 6 bases short and J 0 bases short, with 5 bases between. The CDR3 extends over 13 amino acids.

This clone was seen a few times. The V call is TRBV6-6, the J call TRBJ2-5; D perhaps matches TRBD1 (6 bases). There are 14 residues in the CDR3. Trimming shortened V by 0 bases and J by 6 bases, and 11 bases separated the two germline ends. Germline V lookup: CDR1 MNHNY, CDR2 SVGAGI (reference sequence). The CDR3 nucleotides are TGTGCCAGCAGTTACTCGGGCAGGGGCAAGACCCAGTACTTC. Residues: CASSYSGRGKTQYF.

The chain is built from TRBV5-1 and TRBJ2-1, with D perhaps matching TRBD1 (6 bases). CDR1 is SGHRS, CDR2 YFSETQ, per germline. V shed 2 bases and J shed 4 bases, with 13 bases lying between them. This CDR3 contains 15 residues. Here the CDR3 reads CASSFGGAEYNEQFF. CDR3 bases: TGCGCCAGCAGCTTTGGGGGCGCGGAATACAATGAGCAGTTCTTC.

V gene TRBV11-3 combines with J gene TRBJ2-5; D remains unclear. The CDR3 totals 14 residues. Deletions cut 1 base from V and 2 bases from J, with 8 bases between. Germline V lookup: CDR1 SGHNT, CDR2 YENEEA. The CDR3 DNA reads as TGTGCCAGCAGCTTAGGTTATAGACAAGAGACCCAGTACTTC. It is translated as CASSLGYRQETQYF. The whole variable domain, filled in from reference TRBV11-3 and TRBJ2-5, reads EAGVVQSPRYKIIEKKQPVAFWCNPISGHNTLYWYLQNLGQGPELLIRYENEEAVDDSQLPKDRFSAERLKGVDSTLKIQPAELGDSAVYLCASSLGYRQETQYFGPGTRLLVL.

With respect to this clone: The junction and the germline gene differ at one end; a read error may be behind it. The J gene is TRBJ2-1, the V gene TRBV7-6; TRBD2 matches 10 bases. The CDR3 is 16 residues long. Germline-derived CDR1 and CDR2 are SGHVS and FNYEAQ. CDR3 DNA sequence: TGTGCCAGCAGCACCGGACTAGCGGATTCCTCCAATGAGCAGTTCTTC. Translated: CASSTGLADSSNEQFF.

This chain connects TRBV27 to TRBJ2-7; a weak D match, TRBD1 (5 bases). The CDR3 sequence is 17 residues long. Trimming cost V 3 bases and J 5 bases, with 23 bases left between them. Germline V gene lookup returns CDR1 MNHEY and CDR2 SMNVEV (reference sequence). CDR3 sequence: CASSFKASGRESHEQYF. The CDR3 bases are TGTGCCAGCAGTTTCAAGGCATCGGGCAGGGAAAGTCACGAGCAGTACTTC.

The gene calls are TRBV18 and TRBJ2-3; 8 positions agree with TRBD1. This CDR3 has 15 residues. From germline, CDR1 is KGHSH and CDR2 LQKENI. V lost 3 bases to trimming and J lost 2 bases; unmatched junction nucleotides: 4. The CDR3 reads CASSPQGALTDTQYF. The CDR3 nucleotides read TGTGCCAGCTCACCGCAGGGGGCCCTCACAGATACGCAGTATTTT.

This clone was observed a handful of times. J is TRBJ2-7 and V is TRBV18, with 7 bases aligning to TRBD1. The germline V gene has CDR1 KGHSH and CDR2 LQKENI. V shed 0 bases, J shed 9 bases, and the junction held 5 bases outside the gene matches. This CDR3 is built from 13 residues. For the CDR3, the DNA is TGTGCCAGCTCACCACCCGTAGGGGGCTCGCAGTACTTC. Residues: CASSPPVGGSQYF. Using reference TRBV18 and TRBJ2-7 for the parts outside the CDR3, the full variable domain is NAGVMQNPRHLVRRRGQEARLRCSPMKGHSHVYWYRQLPEEGLKFMVYLQKENIIDESGMPKERFSAEFPKEGPSILRIQQVVRGDSAAYFCASSPPVGGSQYFGPGTRLTVT.

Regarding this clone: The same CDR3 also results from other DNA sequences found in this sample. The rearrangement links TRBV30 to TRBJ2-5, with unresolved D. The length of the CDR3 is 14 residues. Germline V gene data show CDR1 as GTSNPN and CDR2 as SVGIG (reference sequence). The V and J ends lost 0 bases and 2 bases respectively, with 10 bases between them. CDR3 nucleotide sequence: TGTGCCTGGAGTGTTCGAGCAGTACAAGAGACCCAGTACTTC. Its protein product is CAWSVRAVQETQYF.

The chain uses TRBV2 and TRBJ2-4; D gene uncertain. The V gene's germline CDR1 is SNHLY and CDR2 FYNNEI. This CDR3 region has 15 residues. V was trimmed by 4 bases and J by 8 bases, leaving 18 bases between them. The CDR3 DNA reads TGTGCCAGCAGTGCAACGCGGTCTGACCTTGACATTCAGTACTTC. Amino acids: CASSATRSDLDIQYF.

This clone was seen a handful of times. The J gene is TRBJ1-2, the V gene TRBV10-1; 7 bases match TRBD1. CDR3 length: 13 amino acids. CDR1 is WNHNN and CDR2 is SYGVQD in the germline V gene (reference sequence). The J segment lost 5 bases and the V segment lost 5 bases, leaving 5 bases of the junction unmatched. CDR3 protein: CASSPDRVYGYTF. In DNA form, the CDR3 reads TGCGCCAGCAGTCCCGACAGGGTTTATGGCTACACCTTC.

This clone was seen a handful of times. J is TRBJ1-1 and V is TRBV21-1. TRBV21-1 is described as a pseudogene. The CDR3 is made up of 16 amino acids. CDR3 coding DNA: TGTGCCAGCAGCAAAGTGCTATGTTCGGTGAACACTGAAGCTTTCTTT. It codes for CASSKVLCSVNTEAFF.

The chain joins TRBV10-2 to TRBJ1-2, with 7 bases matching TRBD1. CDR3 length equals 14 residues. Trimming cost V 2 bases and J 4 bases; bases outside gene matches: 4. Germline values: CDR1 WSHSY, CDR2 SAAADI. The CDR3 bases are TGCGCCAGCAGTGAGACGACAGGGCGCTATGGCTACACCTTC. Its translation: CASSETTGRYGYTF.

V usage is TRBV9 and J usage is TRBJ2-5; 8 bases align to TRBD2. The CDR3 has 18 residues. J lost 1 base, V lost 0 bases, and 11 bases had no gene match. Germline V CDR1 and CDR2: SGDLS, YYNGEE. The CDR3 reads CASSVAPWTSRGQETQYF. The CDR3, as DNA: TGTGCCAGCAGCGTAGCCCCATGGACTAGCCGCGGCCAAGAGACCCAGTACTTC. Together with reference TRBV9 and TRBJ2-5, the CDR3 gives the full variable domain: DSGVTQTPKHLITATGQRVTLRCSPRSGDLSVYWYQQSLDQGLQFLIQYYNGEERAKGNILERFSAQQFPDLHSELNLSSLELGDSALYFCASSVAPWTSRGQETQYFGPGTRLLVL.

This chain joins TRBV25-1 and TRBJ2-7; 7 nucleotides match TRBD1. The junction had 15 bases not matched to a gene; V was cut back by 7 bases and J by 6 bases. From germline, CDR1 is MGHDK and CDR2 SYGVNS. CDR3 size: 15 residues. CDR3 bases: TGTGCCAGCACCGCCGAACCCAGGGGGACCGGCGAGCAGTACTTC. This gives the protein CASTAEPRGTGEQYF.

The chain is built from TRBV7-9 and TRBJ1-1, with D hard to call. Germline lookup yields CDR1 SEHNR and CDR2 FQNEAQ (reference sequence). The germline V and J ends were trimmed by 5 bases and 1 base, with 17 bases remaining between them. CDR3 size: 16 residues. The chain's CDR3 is CASSPDTNLKNTEAFF. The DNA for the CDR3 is TGTGCCAGCAGCCCAGACACGAACCTGAAGAACACTGAAGCTTTCTTT.

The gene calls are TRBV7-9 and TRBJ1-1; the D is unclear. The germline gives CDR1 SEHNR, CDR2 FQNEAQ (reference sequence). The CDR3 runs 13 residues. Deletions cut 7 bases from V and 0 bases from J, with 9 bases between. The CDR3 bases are TGTGCCAGCAATGGAATAATGAACACTGAAGCTTTCTTT. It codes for CASNGIMNTEAFF.

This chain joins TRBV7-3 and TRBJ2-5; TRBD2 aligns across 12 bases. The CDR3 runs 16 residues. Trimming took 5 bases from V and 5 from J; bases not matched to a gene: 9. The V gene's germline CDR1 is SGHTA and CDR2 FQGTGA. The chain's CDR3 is CASSPLAGGQGETQYF. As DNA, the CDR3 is TGTGCCAGCAGCCCTCTAGCGGGAGGGCAGGGGGAGACCCAGTACTTC. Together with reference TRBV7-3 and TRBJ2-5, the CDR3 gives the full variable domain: GAGVSQTPSNKVTEKGKYVELRCDPISGHTALYWYRQSLGQGPEFLIYFQGTGAADDSGLPNDRFFAVRPEGSVSTLKIQRTERGDSAVYLCASSPLAGGQGETQYFGPGTRLLVL.

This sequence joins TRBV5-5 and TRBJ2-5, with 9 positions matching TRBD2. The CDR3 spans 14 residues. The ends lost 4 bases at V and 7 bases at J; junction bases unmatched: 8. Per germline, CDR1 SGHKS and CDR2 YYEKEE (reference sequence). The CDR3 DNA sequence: TGTGCCAGCAGCGCAGCTAGCGGGATAGCGACCCAGTACTTC. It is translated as CASSAASGIATQYF.

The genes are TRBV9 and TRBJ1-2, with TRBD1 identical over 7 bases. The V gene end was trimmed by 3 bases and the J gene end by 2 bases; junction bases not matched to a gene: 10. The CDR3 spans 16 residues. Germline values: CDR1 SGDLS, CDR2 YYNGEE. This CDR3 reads CASSGLTGIVNYGYTF. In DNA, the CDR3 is TGTGCCAGCAGCGGATTGACAGGGATTGTCAACTATGGCTACACCTTC.

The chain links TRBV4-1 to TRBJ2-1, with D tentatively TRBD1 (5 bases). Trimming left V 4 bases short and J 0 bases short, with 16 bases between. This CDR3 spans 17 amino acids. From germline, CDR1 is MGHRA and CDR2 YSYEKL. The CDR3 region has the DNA TGCGCCAGCAGCCCCACACCTGCAGGGCCCTCCTACAATGAGCAGTTCTTC. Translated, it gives CASSPTPAGPSYNEQFF.

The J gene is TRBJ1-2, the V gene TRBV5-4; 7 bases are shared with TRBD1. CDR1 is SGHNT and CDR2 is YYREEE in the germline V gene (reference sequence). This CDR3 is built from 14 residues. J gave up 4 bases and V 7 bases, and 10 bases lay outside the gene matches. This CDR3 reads CASGVKTGPYGYTF. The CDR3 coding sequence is TGTGCCAGCGGTGTAAAGACAGGGCCCTATGGCTACACCTTC.

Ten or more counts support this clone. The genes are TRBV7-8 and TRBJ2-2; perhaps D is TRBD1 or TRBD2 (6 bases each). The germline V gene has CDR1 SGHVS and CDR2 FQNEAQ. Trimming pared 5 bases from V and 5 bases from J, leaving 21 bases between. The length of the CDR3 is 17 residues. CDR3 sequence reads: CASSPTINGGFTGELFF. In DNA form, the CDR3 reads TGTGCCAGCAGCCCTACTATTAACGGGGGCTTTACCGGGGAGCTGTTTTTT.

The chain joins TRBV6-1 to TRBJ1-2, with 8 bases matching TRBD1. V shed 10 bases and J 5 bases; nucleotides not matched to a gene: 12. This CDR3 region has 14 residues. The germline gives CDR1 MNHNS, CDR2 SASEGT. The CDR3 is CATKKDRDWYGYTF. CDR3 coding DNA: TGTGCCACCAAGAAGGACAGGGATTGGTATGGCTACACCTTC.

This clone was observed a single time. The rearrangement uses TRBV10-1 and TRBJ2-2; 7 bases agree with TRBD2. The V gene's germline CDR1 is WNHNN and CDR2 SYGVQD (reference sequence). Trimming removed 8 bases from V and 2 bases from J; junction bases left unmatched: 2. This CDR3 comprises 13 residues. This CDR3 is CASGRANTGELFF. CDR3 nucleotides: TGCGCCAGCGGGAGGGCCAACACCGGGGAGCTGTTTTTT.